This TCR beta chain is drawn from a study of blood T cells in healthy people across ages. Whole-study findings and limits: In long-lived donors, naive CD4+ cell counts and diversity exceeded those of aged donors.

Combining a sample-barcoded 5' primer with a J-beta primer mix, a second PCR ran for 7 to 11 cycles. MiXCR was run by TCRdb on the 5' RACE reads, yielding one entry per CDR3 protein. Of about 720,000 distinct CDR3 sequences listed, 20% to 25% are singletons. Points on this clonotype: The antigen is undetermined.

These data also featured in a second study, about T cells of mothers and their children.

Sequencing was carried out using blood. This receptor was taken from a boy younger than 18 in good health.

The CDR3 sequence: CAISDVDRAQETQYF. The CDR3 coding sequence is TGTGCCATCAGTGACGTTGACAGAGCACAAGAGACCCAGTACTTC. This rearrangement joins TRBV10-3 to TRBJ2-5; tentatively, D is TRBD1 (5 bases). There are 15 residues in the CDR3. V gave up 3 bases and J gave up 2 bases, with 13 bases separating them. Germline CDR1 reads ENHRY; CDR2 reads SYGVKD.